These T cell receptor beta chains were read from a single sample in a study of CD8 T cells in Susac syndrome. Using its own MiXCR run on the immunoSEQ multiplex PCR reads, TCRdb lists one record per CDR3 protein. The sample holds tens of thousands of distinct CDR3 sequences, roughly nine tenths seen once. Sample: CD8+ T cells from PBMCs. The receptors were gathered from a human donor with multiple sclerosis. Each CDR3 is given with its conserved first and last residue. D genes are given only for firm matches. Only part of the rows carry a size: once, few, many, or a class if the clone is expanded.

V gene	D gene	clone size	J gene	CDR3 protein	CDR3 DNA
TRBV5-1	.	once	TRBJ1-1	CASSPFEGGTEAFF	TGCGCCAGCAGCCCCTTTGAGGGGGGAACTGAAGCTTTCTTT
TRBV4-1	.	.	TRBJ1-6	CASSQTLGSPLHF	TGCGCCAGCAGCCAGACCCTTGGTTCACCCCTCCACTTT
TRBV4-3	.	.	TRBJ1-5	CASSQFGDNQPQHF	TGCGCCAGCAGCCAATTTGGAGACAATCAGCCCCAGCATTTT
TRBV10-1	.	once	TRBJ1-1	CASRREVGTEAFF	TGCGCCAGCAGGCGAGAGGTCGGGACTGAAGCTTTCTTT
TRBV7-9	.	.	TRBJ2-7	CASSPRQESYEQYF	TGTGCCAGCAGCCCTAGACAGGAGAGCTACGAGCAGTACTTC
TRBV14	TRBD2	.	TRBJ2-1	CASSQGPILAEQFF	TGTGCCAGCAGCCAAGGGCCGATACTAGCGGAACAGTTCTTC
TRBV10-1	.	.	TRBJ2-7	CASSESRDTTYEQYF	TGCGCCAGCAGTGAGTCCCGGGACACCACCTACGAGCAGTACTTC
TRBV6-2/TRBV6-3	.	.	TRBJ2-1	CASSPGTNSYNELFF	TGTGCCAGCAGCCCCGGGACCAACTCCTACAATGAGCTGTTCTTC
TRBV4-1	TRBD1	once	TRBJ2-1	CASSQEGQGVYNEQFF	TGCGCCAGCAGCCAAGAGGGACAGGGGGTCTACAATGAGCAGTTCTTC
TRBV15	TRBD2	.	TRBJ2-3	CATSTRGLAGGHGTQYF	TGTGCCACCAGCACCAGAGGACTAGCGGGGGGCCACGGTACGCAGTATTTT
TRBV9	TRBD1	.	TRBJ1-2	CASSVVGTGVRGYTF	TGTGCCAGCAGCGTAGTCGGGACAGGGGTCCGGGGCTACACCTTC
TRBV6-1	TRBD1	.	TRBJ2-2	CASSDLPGTDLTGELFF	TGTGCCAGCAGTGACCTTCCCGGGACAGATTTGACCGGGGAGCTGTTTTTT
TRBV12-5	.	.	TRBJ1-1	CASGRYSGTEAFF	TGTGCTAGTGGACGATACTCAGGGACTGAAGCTTTCTTT
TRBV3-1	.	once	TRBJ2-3	CASSLWGLELADTQYF	TGTGCCAGCAGCCTCTGGGGACTGGAGTTAGCAGATACGCAGTATTTT
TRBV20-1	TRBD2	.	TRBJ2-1	CSAQAGINNEQFF	TGCAGTGCCCAAGCGGGAATAAACAATGAGCAGTTCTTC
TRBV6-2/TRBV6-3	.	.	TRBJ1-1	CASRLRGSTEAFF	TGTGCCAGCCGTCTCCGGGGGAGCACTGAAGCTTTCTTT
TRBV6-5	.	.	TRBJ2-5	CASSYSGTQYF	TGTGCCAGCAGTTACTCGGGGACCCAGTACTTC
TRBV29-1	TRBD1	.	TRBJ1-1	CSVPTGGKAFF	TGCAGCGTTCCGACAGGGGGCAAAGCTTTCTTT
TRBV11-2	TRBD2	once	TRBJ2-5	CASSLSGSGETQYF	TGTGCCAGCAGCTTAAGCGGGAGTGGAGAGACCCAGTACTTC
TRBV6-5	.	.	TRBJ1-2	CASSYNADYGYTF	TGTGCCAGCAGTTACAACGCCGACTATGGCTACACCTTC
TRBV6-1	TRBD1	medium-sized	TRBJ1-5	CASSRGQENQPQHF	TGTGCCAGCAGCCGGGGACAGGAGAATCAGCCCCAGCATTTT
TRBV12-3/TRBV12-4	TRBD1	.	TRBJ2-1	CASSLGIDRGPSYNEQFF	TGTGCCAGCAGTCTAGGTATCGACAGGGGGCCCTCCTACAATGAGCAGTTCTTC
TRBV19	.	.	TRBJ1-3	CASSDGTHSGNTIYF	TGTGCCAGTAGTGACGGGACACATTCTGGAAACACCATATATTTT
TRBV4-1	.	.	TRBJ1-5	CASSQDTPQPQHF	TGCGCCAGCAGCCAAGATACGCCGCAGCCCCAGCATTTT
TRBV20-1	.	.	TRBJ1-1	CSARDGGRMNTEAFF	TGCAGTGCTAGAGACGGCGGAAGGATGAACACTGAAGCTTTCTTT